This T cell receptor beta chain was sequenced for a study of follicular helper T cells after annual influenza vaccination. In the study overall: For some subjects, blood spans the 2013-2014, 2014-2015 and 2015-2016 annual vaccinations. Study-level results: Most later recoveries of Day 7 ICOS+CD38+ clones were ICOS-CD38- cTfh. Change in circulating plasmablasts correlated with ICOS+CD38+ cTfh clonality change.

CDR3 length equals 17 residues. The V and J ends lost 5 bases and 7 bases, in that order; junction bases with no gene match: 16. Per the germline V gene, CDR1 is SGHVS and CDR2 is FNYEAQ. As to time point: 2014-2015 season, pre-vaccination. Each time point used about 40 to 110 mL of blood. Some clones are missing from TCRdb's copy, which holds only in-frame ones; the method was immunoSEQ multiplex PCR. The sample yields 11,000 to 15,000 clones, 70% to 90% seen once. Turning to this clone: Its target is not known.

The gene calls are TRBV7-6 and TRBJ1-4, with 7 bases fitting TRBD1. This specimen consisted of CXCR5- memory CD4+ T cells sorted from blood, obtained on the day of influenza vaccination. The source is an adult who received the influenza vaccine. The CDR3 region is CASSPHAIRDSPEKLFF. CDR3 nucleotides: TGTGCCAGCAGCCCCCACGCGATACGGGACAGTCCTGAAAAACTGTTTTTT.